The 24 T cell receptor beta chains given below trace back to one sample, sequenced in a study of blood T cell repertoires in COVID-19. Sequenced by immunoSEQ multiplex PCR; TCRdb stores in-frame clones only, minus some. The sample lists over 90,000 clones, just over 85% occurring once. The specimen was peripheral blood. Every receptor here comes from a woman aged 60-75 years in a cohort sampled during active or convalescent COVID-19.

This chain links TRBV6-5 with TRBJ1-3; D call uncertain. CDR3 length: 15 residues. In germline, CDR1 is MNHEY, CDR2 SVGAGI. Trimming removed 2 bases at V and 0 bases at J, with 8 bases between. The DNA for the CDR3 is TGTGCCAGCAGTTACGGCGGCAACTCTGGAAACACCATATATTTT. This encodes CASSYGGNSGNTIYF.

The chain carries TRBV7-2 and TRBJ2-2; weak D call: TRBD2 (7 bases). The CDR3 has 17 residues. The V and J ends lost 1 base and 3 bases respectively, with 15 bases between them. Germline V gene lookup returns CDR1 SGHTA and CDR2 FQGNSA. CDR3 loop: CASSLGGGAGDTGELFF. Written as DNA, the CDR3 is TGTGCCAGCAGCTTAGGTGGGGGGGCTGGGGACACCGGGGAGCTGTTTTTT.

This clone was detected once. The chain uses TRBV11-2 and TRBJ1-3; 8 bases match TRBD1. Germline CDR1 SGHAT, CDR2 FQNNGV. V trimming: 5 bases; J trimming: 8 bases; junction bases outside the gene matches: 11. The CDR3 covers 15 residues. CDR3 residues: CASSQIRQGRDTIYF. CDR3 sequence (DNA): TGTGCCAGCAGCCAAATCCGACAGGGGAGGGACACCATATATTTT.

CDR3 sequence (DNA): TGTGCCAGCAGCCGGGGGAGGAATTCACCCCTCCACTTT. Its protein product is CASSRGRNSPLHF. This rearrangement joins TRBV9 to TRBJ1-6; possibly TRBD1 for D (5 bases). Trimming pared 4 bases from V and 7 bases from J, leaving 9 bases between. The CDR3 consists of 13 residues. The germline gives CDR1 SGDLS, CDR2 YYNGEE.

Written as DNA, the CDR3 is TGTGCCAGCAGGGGACTCCCGAACACCGGGGAGCTGTTTTTT. Encoded protein: CASRGLPNTGELFF. V is TRBV3-1 (or the pseudogene TRBV3-2) and J is TRBJ2-2, with TRBD2 as a possible D gene (6 bases). CDR1 and CDR2 (germline): LGHDT, YNNKEL (reference sequence). Trimming pared 6 bases from V and 0 bases from J, leaving 8 bases between. CDR3 size: 14 residues.

This clone has a single count. This sequence joins TRBV3-1 (or the pseudogene TRBV3-2) and TRBJ1-1; unclear D gene. Germline V gene data show CDR1 as LGHDT and CDR2 as YNNKEL (reference sequence). This CDR3 is built from 14 residues. V shed 1 base and J shed 0 bases, with 6 bases lying between them. CDR3 in DNA: TGTGCCAGCAGCCAAGCAGTTATGAACACTGAAGCTTTCTTT. Residues: CASSQAVMNTEAFF.

The rearrangement uses TRBV28 and TRBJ2-2; D is ambiguous. Germline CDR1 MDHEN, CDR2 SYDVKM. Between the trimmed V and J ends, which lost 8 bases and 1 base, there was a span of 8 bases. The CDR3 is 13 residues long. CDR3 DNA: TGTGCCAGCCAAAACAGGAACACCGGGGAGCTGTTTTTT. This translates into CASQNRNTGELFF.

This clone was recorded only once. V gene TRBV7-2 combines with J gene TRBJ1-2, with 10 bases lining up with TRBD1. This CDR3 contains 13 residues. V gave up 5 bases and J gave up 12 bases; unmatched junction bases: 9. Germline V lookup: CDR1 SGHTA, CDR2 FQGNSA. The CDR3 protein is CASSSGPGTGDTF. As DNA, the CDR3 is TGTGCCAGCAGCAGCGGTCCCGGGACAGGGGACACCTTC.

This clone was counted between two and nine times. The chain employs TRBV28 and TRBJ1-1, with TRBD1 as a possible D gene (6 bases). CDR1 and CDR2 (germline): MDHEN, SYDVKM. V was cut by 6 bases and J by 1 base, with 9 bases left in between. CDR3 length: 13 residues. CDR3 in DNA: TGTGCCAGCAGGGTGGGGGCGAACACTGAAGCTTTCTTT. It yields the protein CASRVGANTEAFF.

V usage is TRBV5-4 and J usage is TRBJ1-1; D is undetermined. The length of the CDR3 is 15 residues. Trimming cost V 4 bases and J 2 bases, with 15 bases left between them. CDR1 and CDR2 (germline): SGHNT, YYREEE (reference sequence). The CDR3 region is CASSKGGLTNTEAFF. As DNA, the CDR3 is TGTGCCAGCAGCAAGGGAGGGCTTACCAACACTGAAGCTTTCTTT.

This chain uses TRBV3-1 (or the pseudogene TRBV3-2) with TRBJ2-7; D remains ambiguous. This CDR3 is 15 amino acids long. V lost 0 bases, J lost 6 bases, and 15 bases lay in between. Per germline, CDR1 LGHDT and CDR2 YNNKEL (reference sequence). The CDR3 DNA follows: TGTGCCAGCAGCCAAGATCCGCGGCTGACGGGCGAGCAGTACTTC. Translated, it gives CASSQDPRLTGEQYF.

This chain joins TRBV6-5 and TRBJ1-1; no definite D call. The germline V and J ends were trimmed by 4 bases and 5 bases, with 5 bases remaining between them. CDR3 length equals 11 residues. Germline CDR1 and CDR2: MNHEY and SVGAGI. CDR3 in amino acids: CASSFRTEAFF. The CDR3 nucleotides read TGTGCCAGCAGTTTTCGTACTGAAGCTTTCTTT.

The chain couples TRBV6-5 to TRBJ1-2, with D perhaps matching TRBD1 (6 bases). The germline V gene has CDR1 MNHEY and CDR2 SVGAGI. With 8 bases removed from V and 4 bases from J, the gap between germline ends came to 17 bases. The CDR3 is made up of 14 amino acids. CDR3 amino acids: CASALQGEVYGYTF. As DNA, the CDR3 is TGTGCCAGCGCTTTACAGGGCGAGGTCTATGGCTACACCTTC.

Only a few counts were recorded for this clone. The genes are TRBV18 and TRBJ1-1, with TRBD1 matching over 10 bases. V was clipped by 5 bases and J by 4 bases; unmatched bases: 4. The CDR3 is 14 amino acids. Looked up from germline, CDR1 is KGHSH and CDR2 is LQKENI. CDR3 DNA: TGTGCCAGCTCAACCAGGACAGGGGGCACTGAAGCTTTCTTT. Protein sequence: CASSTRTGGTEAFF.

The chain has TRBV18 and TRBJ1-5; 8 positions match TRBD1. CDR1 KGHSH and CDR2 LQKENI come from the germline V gene. The CDR3 is 18 amino acids. The J segment lost 7 bases and the V segment lost 0 bases, leaving 14 bases of the junction unmatched. CDR3 sequence: CASSPPLALTGARQPQHF. The CDR3 coding sequence is TGTGCCAGCTCACCACCATTAGCCCTGACAGGGGCGAGGCAGCCCCAGCATTTT.

The table lists this clone with a count of one. The chain recombines TRBV27 with TRBJ1-3, with TRBD1 matching over 8 bases. V was clipped by 6 bases and J by 4 bases; unmatched bases: 8. Germline CDR1 reads MNHEY; CDR2 reads SMNVEV (reference sequence). The CDR3 covers 15 residues. The CDR3 loop is CASRAQGARGNTIYF. The CDR3 coding sequence is TGTGCCAGCAGGGCCCAGGGGGCGCGCGGAAACACCATATATTTT.

The gene calls are TRBV5-1 and TRBJ1-6, with D perhaps TRBD1 (6 bases). Germline values: CDR1 SGHRS, CDR2 YFSETQ. This CDR3 region has 16 residues. V dropped 0 bases and J dropped 0 bases, with 7 bases sitting between them. Written as DNA, the CDR3 is TGCGCCAGCAGCTTGGAAGGGGGCTCCTATAATTCACCCCTCCACTTT. Protein sequence: CASSLEGGSYNSPLHF.

The rearrangement links TRBV10-1 to TRBJ1-2; 9 bases map to TRBD1. Losses at the gene ends were 6 bases for V and 6 bases for J; bases not matched to a gene: 11. Germline CDR1 and CDR2: WNHNN and SYGVQD (reference sequence). The CDR3 is made up of 15 amino acids. The CDR3, as DNA: TGCGCCAGCAGGATACGACAGGGGGAGAGGGATGGCTACACCTTC. The encoded protein is CASRIRQGERDGYTF.

The chain employs TRBV19 and TRBJ1-1, with a possible D match to TRBD1 (6 bases). V lost 5 bases and J lost 0, with 19 bases in between. The germline V gene encodes CDR1 LNHDA and CDR2 SQIVND (reference sequence). The CDR3 loop spans 17 amino acids. The CDR3 sequence is CASSRTMTGSLNTEAFF. The CDR3 DNA sequence: TGTGCCAGTAGTCGCACCATGACAGGTTCATTGAACACTGAAGCTTTCTTT. Complete variable domain (other parts from reference TRBV19 and TRBJ1-1): DGGITQSPKYLFRKEGQNVTLSCEQNLNHDAMYWYRQDPGQGLRLIYYSQIVNDFQKGDIAEGYSVSREKKESFPLTVTSAQKNPTAFYLCASSRTMTGSLNTEAFFGQGTRLTVV.

The V gene is TRBV28, the J gene TRBJ2-1; no reliable D call. Germline V CDR1 and CDR2: MDHEN, SYDVKM. V was shortened by 1 base and J by 4 bases, with 5 bases between the two germline ends. This CDR3 has 13 amino acids. The CDR3 protein is CASSLSLYNEQFF. In nucleotides, the CDR3 is TGTGCCAGCAGTTTATCCCTGTACAATGAGCAGTTCTTC.

This clone was counted only a few times. V is TRBV19 and J is TRBJ2-4; D might be TRBD2 (6 bases). V lost 4 bases and J lost 7, with 20 bases in between. This CDR3 spans 16 amino acids. Germline V lookup: CDR1 LNHDA, CDR2 SQIVND (reference sequence). The CDR3 protein is CASSRGIPTGLNIQYF. CDR3 nucleotide sequence: TGTGCCAGTAGTAGAGGAATACCCACGGGACTCAACATTCAGTACTTC.

V is TRBV24-1 and J is TRBJ1-4; 8 bases agree with TRBD1. The CDR3 runs 15 residues. CDR1 is KGHDR, CDR2 SFDVKD, per germline. J gave up 7 bases and V 2 bases, and 5 bases lay outside the gene matches. CDR3 bases: TGTGCCACCAGTGATTATACAGGGGGAAGTGAAAAACTGTTTTTT. Translated: CATSDYTGGSEKLFF.

This clone has a handful of counts. The chain recombines TRBV6-2 or TRBV6-3 with TRBJ2-7; 7 nucleotides match TRBD1. There are 15 residues in the CDR3. In germline, CDR1 is MNHEY, CDR2 SVGEGT. The V segment lost 5 bases and the J segment 4 bases; nucleotides outside the gene matches: 11. The CDR3 bases are TGTGCCAGCAGTCGCGCCGGGACAGTTATATACGAGCAGTACTTC. This sequence encodes CASSRAGTVIYEQYF.

The rearrangement links TRBV19 to TRBJ2-7; the match to TRBD1 covers 9 bases. Germline V gives CDR1 LNHDA, CDR2 SQIVND (reference sequence). The CDR3 sequence is 14 residues long. V shed 5 bases and J 2 bases; nucleotides not matched to a gene: 4. The DNA for the CDR3 is TGTGCCAGTAGTCCTTGGGACAGGGCCTACGAGCAGTACTTC. It encodes CASSPWDRAYEQYF.